This T cell receptor beta chain was documented in a study of long-term antiretroviral therapy in people with HIV. The CDR3 consists of 14 residues. Germline V gene data show CDR1 as MDHEN and CDR2 as SYDVKM. Germline trimming cut 7 bases from V and 4 bases from J; bases unmatched to any gene: 10. At the survey level, the v3.0 immunoSEQ assay was run. The method was immunoSEQ multiplex PCR; TCRdb's version includes in-frame clones alone and lacks a portion of them. The sample consists of more than 10,000 clones, over 80% of them appearing once. The sequencing here drew on unsorted PBMCs, taken 3.4 years after starting antiretroviral therapy. This receptor was obtained from a man in his forties with HIV. The rearrangement joins TRBV28 to TRBJ2-7, with 7 bases aligning to TRBD2. The CDR3 DNA reads TGTGCCAGCAAGCCGGGAGGCCTTTATTACGAGCAGTACTTC. Protein sequence: CASKPGGLYYEQYF. Variable domain in full (rest from reference TRBV28 and TRBJ2-7): DVKVTQSSRYLVKRTGEKVFLECVQDMDHENMFWYRQDPGLGLRLIYFSYDVKMKEKGDIPEGYSVSREKKERFSLILESASTNQTSMYLCASKPGGLYYEQYFGPGTRLTVT.